The T cell receptor beta chain under discussion was sequenced for a study of T cell repertoires in cytomegalovirus infection. In the study overall: Indicated by public TCR beta signatures were CMV infection and matching HLA type.

A note on this clonotype: Its antigen is unknown. A much larger clone lies a single base off, so this may be a read error.

Points from the study as a whole: CMV-specific HLA-C-restricted TCR beta clonotypes dominated the ex vivo response. CMV carriers having the relevant HLA were flagged by cumulative public TCR beta family frequency.

From the reads, TCRdb called clonotypes with MiXCR, one entry per CDR3 protein. This table has about 190,000 distinct CDR3 sequences, 8% to 10% appearing once. This receptor was taken from a human donor in good health (CMV status not recorded). Some clones in this sample may be carry-over from other donors' samples. The material sequenced was PBMCs.

The CDR3: CASTKTGRGEQSF. For the CDR3, the DNA is TGTGCCAGCACCAAGACAGGGAGGGGCGAGCAGTCCTTC. The chain uses TRBV6-2 or TRBV6-3 and TRBJ2-1, with D perhaps TRBD1 or TRBD2 (7 bases each). Germline values: CDR1 MNHEY, CDR2 SVGEGT. The CDR3 sequence is 13 residues long.